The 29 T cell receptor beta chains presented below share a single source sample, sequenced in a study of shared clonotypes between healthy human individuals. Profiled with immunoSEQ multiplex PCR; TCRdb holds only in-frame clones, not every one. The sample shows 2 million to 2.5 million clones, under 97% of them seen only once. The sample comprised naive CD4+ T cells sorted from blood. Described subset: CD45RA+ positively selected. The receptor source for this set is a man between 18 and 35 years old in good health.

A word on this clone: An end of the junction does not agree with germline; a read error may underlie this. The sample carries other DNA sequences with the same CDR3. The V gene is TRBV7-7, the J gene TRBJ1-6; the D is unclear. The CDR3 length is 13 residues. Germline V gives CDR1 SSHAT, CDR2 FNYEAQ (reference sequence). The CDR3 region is CASSLDYNSPLHF. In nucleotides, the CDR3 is TGTGCTAGCAGCTTAGATTATAATTCACCCCTCCACTTT.

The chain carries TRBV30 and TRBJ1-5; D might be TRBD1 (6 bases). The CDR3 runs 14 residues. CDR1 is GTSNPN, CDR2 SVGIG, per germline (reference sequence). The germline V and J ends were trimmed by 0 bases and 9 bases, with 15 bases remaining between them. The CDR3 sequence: CAWSVPRGGSPQHF. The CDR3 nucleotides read TGTGCCTGGAGTGTCCCCAGAGGGGGATCGCCCCAGCATTTT.

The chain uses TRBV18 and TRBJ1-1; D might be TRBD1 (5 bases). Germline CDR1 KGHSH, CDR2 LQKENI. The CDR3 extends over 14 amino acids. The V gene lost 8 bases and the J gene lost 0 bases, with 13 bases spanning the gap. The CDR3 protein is CASQQASMNTEAFF. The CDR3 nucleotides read TGTGCCAGCCAACAGGCGTCCATGAACACTGAAGCTTTCTTT. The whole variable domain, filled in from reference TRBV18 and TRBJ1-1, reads NAGVMQNPRHLVRRRGQEARLRCSPMKGHSHVYWYRQLPEEGLKFMVYLQKENIIDESGMPKERFSAEFPKEGPSILRIQQVVRGDSAAYFCASQQASMNTEAFFGQGTRLTVV.

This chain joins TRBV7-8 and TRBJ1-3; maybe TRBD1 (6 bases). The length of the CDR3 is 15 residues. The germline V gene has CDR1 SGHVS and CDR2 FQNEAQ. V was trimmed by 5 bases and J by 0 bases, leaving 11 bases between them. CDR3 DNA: TGTGCCAGCAGCCCTAGGGGGATCTCTGGAAACACCATATATTTT. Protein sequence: CASSPRGISGNTIYF.

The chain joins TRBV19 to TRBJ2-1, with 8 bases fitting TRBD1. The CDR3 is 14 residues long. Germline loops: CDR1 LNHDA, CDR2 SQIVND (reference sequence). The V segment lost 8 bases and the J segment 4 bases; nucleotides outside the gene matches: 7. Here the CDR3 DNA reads TGTGCCAGTCGGGCGGGACAGGAGTACAATGAGCAGTTCTTC. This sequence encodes CASRAGQEYNEQFF.

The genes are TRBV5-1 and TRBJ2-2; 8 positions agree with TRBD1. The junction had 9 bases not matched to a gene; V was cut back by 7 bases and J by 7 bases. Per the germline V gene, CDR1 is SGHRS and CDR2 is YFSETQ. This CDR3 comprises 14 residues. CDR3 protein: CASQEQGGVGELFF. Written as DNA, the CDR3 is TGCGCCAGCCAGGAACAGGGGGGAGTCGGGGAGCTGTTTTTT.

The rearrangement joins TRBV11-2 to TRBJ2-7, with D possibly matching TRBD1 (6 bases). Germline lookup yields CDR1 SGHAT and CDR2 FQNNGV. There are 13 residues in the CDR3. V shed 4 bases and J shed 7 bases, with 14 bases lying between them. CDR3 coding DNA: TGTGCCAGCAGCTCAAAATGGGGGCTGGAGCAGTACTTC. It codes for CASSSKWGLEQYF.

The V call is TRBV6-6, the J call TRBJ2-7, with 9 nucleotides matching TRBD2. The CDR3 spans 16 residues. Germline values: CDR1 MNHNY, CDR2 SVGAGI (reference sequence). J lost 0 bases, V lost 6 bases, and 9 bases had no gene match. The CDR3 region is CASSSPSGAASYEQYF. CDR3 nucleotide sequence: TGTGCCAGCAGCTCTCCTAGCGGGGCCGCCTCCTACGAGCAGTACTTC.

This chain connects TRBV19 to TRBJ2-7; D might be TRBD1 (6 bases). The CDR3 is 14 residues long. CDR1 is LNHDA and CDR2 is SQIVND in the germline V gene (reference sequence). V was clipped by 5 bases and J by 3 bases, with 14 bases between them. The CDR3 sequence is CASSVLGGIYEQYF. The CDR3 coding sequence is TGTGCCAGTAGTGTCCTAGGGGGAATCTACGAGCAGTACTTC.

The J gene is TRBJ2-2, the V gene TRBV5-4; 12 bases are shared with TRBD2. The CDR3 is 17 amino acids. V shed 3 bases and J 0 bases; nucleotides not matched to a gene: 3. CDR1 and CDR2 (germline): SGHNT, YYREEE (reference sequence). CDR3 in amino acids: CASSWTSGTANTGELFF. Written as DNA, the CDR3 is TGTGCCAGCAGCTGGACTAGCGGGACGGCGAACACCGGGGAGCTGTTTTTT.

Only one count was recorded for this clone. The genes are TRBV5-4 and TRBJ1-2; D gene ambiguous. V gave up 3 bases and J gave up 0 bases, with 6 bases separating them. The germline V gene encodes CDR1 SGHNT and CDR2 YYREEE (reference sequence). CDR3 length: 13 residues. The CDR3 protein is CASSSGTNYGYTF. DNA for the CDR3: TGTGCCAGCAGCTCCGGCACTAACTATGGCTACACCTTC. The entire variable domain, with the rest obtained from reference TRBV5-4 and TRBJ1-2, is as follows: ETGVTQSPTHLIKTRGQQVTLRCSSQSGHNTVSWYQQALGQGPQFIFQYYREEENGRGNFPPRFSGLQFPNYSSELNVNALELDDSALYLCASSSGTNYGYTFGSGTRLTVV.

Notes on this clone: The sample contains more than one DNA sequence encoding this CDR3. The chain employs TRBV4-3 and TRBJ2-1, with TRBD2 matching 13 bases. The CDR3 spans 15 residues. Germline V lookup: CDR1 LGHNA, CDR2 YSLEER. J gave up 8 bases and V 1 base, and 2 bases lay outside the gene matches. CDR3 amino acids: CASSQGTSGSYEQFF. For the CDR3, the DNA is TGCGCCAGCAGCCAAGGGACTAGCGGGAGCTATGAGCAGTTCTTC.

DNA for the CDR3: TGTGCCAGCAGCCCGGAGGTCCAAGAGACCCAGTACTTC. Residues: CASSPEVQETQYF. This chain connects TRBV7-9 to TRBJ2-5; perhaps TRBD2 as D (5 bases). The CDR3 covers 13 residues. CDR1 SEHNR and CDR2 FQNEAQ come from the germline V gene (reference sequence). The V and J ends lost 5 bases and 1 base respectively, with 8 bases between them.

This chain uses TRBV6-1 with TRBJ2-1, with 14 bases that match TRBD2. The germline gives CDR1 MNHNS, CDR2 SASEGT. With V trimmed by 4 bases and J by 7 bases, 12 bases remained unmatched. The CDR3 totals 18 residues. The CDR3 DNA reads TGTGCCAGCAGTGGTCCCTGGACTAGCGGGAGGATCGGGAATGAGCAGTTCTTC. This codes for CASSGPWTSGRIGNEQFF.

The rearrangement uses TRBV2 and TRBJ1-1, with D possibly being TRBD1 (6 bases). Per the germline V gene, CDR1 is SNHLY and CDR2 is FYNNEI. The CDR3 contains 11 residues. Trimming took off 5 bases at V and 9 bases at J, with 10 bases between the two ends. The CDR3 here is CASSQDSKAFF. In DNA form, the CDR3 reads TGTGCCAGCAGTCAGGACAGTAAAGCTTTCTTT.

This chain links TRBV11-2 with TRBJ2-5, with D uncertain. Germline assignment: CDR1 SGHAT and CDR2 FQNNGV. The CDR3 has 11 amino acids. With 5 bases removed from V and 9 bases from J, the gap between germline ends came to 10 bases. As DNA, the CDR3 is TGTGCCAGCAGCCCCAATTTGGCCCAGTACTTC. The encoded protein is CASSPNLAQYF. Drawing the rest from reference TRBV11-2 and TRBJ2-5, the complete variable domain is EAGVAQSPRYKIIEKRQSVAFWCNPISGHATLYWYQQILGQGPKLLIQFQNNGVVDDSQLPKDRFSAERLKGVDSTLKIQPAKLEDSAVYLCASSPNLAQYFGPGTRLLVL.

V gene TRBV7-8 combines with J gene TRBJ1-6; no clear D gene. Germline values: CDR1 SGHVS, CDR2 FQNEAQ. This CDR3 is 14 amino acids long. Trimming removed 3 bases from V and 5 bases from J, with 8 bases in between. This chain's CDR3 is CASSLREHNSPLHF. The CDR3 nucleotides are TGTGCCAGCAGCTTGAGGGAGCATAATTCACCCCTCCACTTT.

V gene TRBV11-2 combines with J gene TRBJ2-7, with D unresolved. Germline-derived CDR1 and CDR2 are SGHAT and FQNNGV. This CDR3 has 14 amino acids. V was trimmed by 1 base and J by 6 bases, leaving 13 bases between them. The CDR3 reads CASSLGQFSGEQYF. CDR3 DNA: TGTGCCAGCAGCTTAGGGCAGTTTTCTGGCGAGCAGTACTTC.

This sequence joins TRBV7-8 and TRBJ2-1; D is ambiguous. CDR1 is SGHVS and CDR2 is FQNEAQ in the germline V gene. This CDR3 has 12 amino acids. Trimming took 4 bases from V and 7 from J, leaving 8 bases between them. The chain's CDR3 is CASSSAMNEQFF. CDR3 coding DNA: TGTGCCAGCAGCTCAGCGATGAATGAGCAGTTCTTC.

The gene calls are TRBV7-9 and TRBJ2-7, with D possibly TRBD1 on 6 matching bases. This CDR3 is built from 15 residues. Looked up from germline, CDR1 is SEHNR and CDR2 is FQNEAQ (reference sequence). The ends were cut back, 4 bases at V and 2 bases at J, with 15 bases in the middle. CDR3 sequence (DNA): TGTGCCAGCAGCTGGGGGTCCGGGACAACCTACGAGCAGTACTTC. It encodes CASSWGSGTTYEQYF.

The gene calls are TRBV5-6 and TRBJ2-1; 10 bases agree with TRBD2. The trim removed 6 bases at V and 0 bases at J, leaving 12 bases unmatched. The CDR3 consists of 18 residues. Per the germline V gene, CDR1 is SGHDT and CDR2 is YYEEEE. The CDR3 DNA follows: TGTGCCAGCAACCCCGGGGCTAGCGGGAGCCGCTCCTACAATGAGCAGTTCTTC. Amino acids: CASNPGASGSRSYNEQFF.

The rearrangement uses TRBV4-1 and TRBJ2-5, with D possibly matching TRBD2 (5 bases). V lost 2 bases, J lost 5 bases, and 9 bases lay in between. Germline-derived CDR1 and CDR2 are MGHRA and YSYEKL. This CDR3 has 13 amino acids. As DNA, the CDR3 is TGCGCCAGCAGCCAATTCAGGAGGGAGACCCAGTACTTC. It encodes CASSQFRRETQYF.

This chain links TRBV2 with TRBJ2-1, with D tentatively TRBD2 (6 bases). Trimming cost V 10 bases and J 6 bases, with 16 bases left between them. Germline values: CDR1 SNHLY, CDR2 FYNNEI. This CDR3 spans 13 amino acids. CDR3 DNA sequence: TGTGCCACCGGAGCGGGTACGCTCAATGAGCAGTTCTTC. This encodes CATGAGTLNEQFF.

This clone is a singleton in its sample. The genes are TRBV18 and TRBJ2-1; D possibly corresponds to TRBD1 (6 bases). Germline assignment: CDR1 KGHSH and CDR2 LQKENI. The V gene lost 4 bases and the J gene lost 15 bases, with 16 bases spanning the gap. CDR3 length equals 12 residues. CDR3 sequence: CASSHPGAGWFF. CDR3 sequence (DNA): TGTGCCAGCTCACACCCAGGGGCCGGTTGGTTCTTC.

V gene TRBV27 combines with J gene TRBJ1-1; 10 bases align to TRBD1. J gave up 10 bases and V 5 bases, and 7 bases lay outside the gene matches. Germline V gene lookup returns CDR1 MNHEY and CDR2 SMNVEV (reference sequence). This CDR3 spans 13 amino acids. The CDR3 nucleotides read TGTGCCAGCAGTCCAGACAGGGGGCCGGGAGCTTTCTTT. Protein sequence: CASSPDRGPGAFF.

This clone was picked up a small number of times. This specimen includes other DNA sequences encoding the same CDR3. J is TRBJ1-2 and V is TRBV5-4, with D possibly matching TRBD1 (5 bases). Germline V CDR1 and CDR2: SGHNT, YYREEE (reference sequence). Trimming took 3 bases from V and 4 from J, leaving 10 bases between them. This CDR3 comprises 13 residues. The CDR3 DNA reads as TGTGCCAGCAGCTCCCCCGGGGGCTATGGCTACACCTTC. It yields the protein CASSSPGGYGYTF.

CDR3 residues: CASRPLSGRDTGELFF. The CDR3 coding sequence is TGTGCCAGCAGACCCCTTTCGGGGAGGGACACCGGGGAGCTGTTTTTT. The V gene is TRBV7-9, the J gene TRBJ2-2, with TRBD2 identical over 7 bases. The CDR3 runs 16 residues. Germline V gene data show CDR1 as SEHNR and CDR2 as FQNEAQ (reference sequence). With 6 bases clipped from V and 3 bases from J, the junction kept 10 bases outside the gene matches.

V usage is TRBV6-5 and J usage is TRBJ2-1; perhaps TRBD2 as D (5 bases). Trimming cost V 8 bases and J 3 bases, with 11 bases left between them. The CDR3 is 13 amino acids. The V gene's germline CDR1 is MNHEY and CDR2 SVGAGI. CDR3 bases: TGTGCCAGCTCTGGCGGGTTCTACAATGAGCAGTTCTTC. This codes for CASSGGFYNEQFF.

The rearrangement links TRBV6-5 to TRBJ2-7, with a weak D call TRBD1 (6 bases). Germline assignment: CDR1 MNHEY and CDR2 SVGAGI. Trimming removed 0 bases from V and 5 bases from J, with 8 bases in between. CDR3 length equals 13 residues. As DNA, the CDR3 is TGTGCCAGCAGTTACTCGCAGGGGAACGAGCAGTACTTC. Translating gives CASSYSQGNEQYF.